A single sample is the source of the 8 T cell receptor beta chains below, sequenced in a study of T cell responses to AZD1222 COVID-19 vaccine. Measured with immunoSEQ multiplex PCR; TCRdb has only the in-frame clones, and not every one. The sample carries about 110,000 clones, about 95% recorded once. This sample comprised peripheral blood, obtained 28 days after the second AZD1222 dose. The origin of the receptors is an adult who received the AZD1222 COVID-19 vaccine.

This chain joins TRBV19 and TRBJ1-1, with D perhaps TRBD1 (5 bases). CDR1 is LNHDA and CDR2 is SQIVND in the germline V gene (reference sequence). The germline V and J ends were trimmed by 7 bases and 0 bases, with 15 bases remaining between them. The CDR3 runs to 15 residues. The CDR3 DNA is TGTGCCAGTACCGGGGGTTGGGTCATGAACACTGAAGCTTTCTTT. It codes for CASTGGWVMNTEAFF.

Remarks on this clone: The sample holds other DNA sequences that translate to the same CDR3. The rearrangement uses TRBV3-1 (or the pseudogene TRBV3-2) and TRBJ2-3; D not certain. Germline V gives CDR1 LGHDT, CDR2 YNNKEL (reference sequence). CDR3 size: 13 residues. V was pared by 1 base and J by 2 bases, with 4 bases between. CDR3 in DNA: TGTGCCAGCAGCCAAGCGTCCACAGATACGCAGTATTTT. Protein product: CASSQASTDTQYF.

V usage is TRBV7-7 and J usage is TRBJ1-2, with D maybe TRBD1 (5 bases). Trimming took 1 base from V and 0 from J, leaving 18 bases between them. CDR1 is SSHAT and CDR2 is FNYEAQ in the germline V gene (reference sequence). CDR3 size: 18 residues. CDR3 amino acids: CASSLGGRVTNSNYGYTF. CDR3 DNA: TGTGCCAGCAGCTTAGGGGGCCGGGTCACTAATTCTAACTATGGCTACACCTTC.

This chain uses TRBV7-9 with TRBJ1-3; maybe TRBD1 (6 bases). The CDR3 runs to 16 residues. V lost 5 bases, J lost 4 bases, and 18 bases lay in between. Germline V gene data show CDR1 as SEHNR and CDR2 as FQNEAQ (reference sequence). CDR3 bases: TGTGCCAGCAGCCCCGCAGGGGCGGGGCCCGGAAACACCATATATTTT. Amino acid sequence: CASSPAGAGPGNTIYF.

The chain couples TRBV6-5 to TRBJ1-6; D is possibly TRBD1 (6 bases). Germline-derived CDR1 and CDR2 are MNHEY and SVGAGI. The CDR3 sequence is 14 residues long. Trimming left V 9 bases short and J 10 bases short, with 19 bases between. CDR3 in amino acids: CASGARTAESPLHF. CDR3 DNA sequence: TGTGCCAGTGGGGCGAGGACAGCCGAATCACCCCTCCACTTT.

The genes are TRBV4-2 and TRBJ1-2; no clear D. Deletions cut 0 bases from V and 6 bases from J, with 32 bases between. Looked up from germline, CDR1 is LGHNA and CDR2 is YNFKEQ. CDR3 length: 21 amino acids. CDR3 protein: CASSQDTYSYTPLVGEDGYTF. The CDR3 bases are TGTGCCAGCAGCCAAGATACCTATTCGTACACTCCTCTTGTCGGCGAGGATGGCTACACCTTC.

V and J are TRBV5-1 and TRBJ2-5, with 14 nucleotides matching TRBD2. Looked up from germline, CDR1 is SGHRS and CDR2 is YFSETQ. After removal of 4 bases from V and 2 bases from J, the junction contained 4 bases not matched to a gene. The CDR3 runs to 16 residues. The CDR3 sequence is CASSPGLAGGQETQYF. Here the CDR3 DNA reads TGCGCCAGCAGCCCCGGACTAGCGGGGGGACAAGAGACCCAGTACTTC.

The rearrangement links TRBV15 to TRBJ1-2; TRBD1 agrees at 8 bases. V was clipped by 1 base and J by 4 bases; unmatched bases: 8. Germline CDR1 and CDR2: LNHNV and YYDKDF (reference sequence). This CDR3 spans 16 amino acids. The CDR3 region is CATSRGSGGTGYGYTF. The CDR3 DNA follows: TGTGCCACCAGCAGAGGGTCGGGTGGGACAGGCTATGGCTACACCTTC.